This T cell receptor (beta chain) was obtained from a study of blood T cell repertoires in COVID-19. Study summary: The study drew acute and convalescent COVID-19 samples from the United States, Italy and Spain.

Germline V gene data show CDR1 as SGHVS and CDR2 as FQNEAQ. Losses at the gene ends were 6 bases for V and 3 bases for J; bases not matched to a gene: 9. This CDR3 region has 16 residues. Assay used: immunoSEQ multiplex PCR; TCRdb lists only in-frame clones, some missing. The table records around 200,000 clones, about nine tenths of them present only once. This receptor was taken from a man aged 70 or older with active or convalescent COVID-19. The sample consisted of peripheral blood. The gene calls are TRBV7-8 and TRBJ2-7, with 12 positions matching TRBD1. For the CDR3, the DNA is TGTGCCAGCAGTCAATCCGGGACAGGGGGCTTCTACGAGCAGTACTTC. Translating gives CASSQSGTGGFYEQYF. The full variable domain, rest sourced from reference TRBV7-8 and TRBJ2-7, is GAGVSQSPRYKVAKRGQDVALRCDPISGHVSLFWYQQALGQGPEFLTYFQNEAQLDKSGLPSDRFFAERPEGSVSTLKIQRTQQEDSAVYLCASSQSGTGGFYEQYFGPGTRLTVT.